This TCR beta chain was identified in a study of shared clonotypes between healthy human individuals. Study findings and constraints: Sampling included only blood; tissue repertoires likely differ.

This clone was recorded only once. The antigen is not known. The CDR3 sequence is 14 residues long. V dropped 4 bases and J dropped 2 bases, with 10 bases sitting between them. Germline CDR1 is SGHRS and CDR2 is YFSETQ. The study ran the assay at deep level. TCRdb's table, derived via immunoSEQ multiplex PCR, lists solely in-frame clones and lacks some. This table holds roughly 2.1 million clones, roughly 91% found once. CD45RO negativity and positive selection for CCR7 defined naive CD8 cells, a population that excluded terminally differentiated effector memory CD45RA+ cells. The donors, healthy adults who were HIV-negative, had experienced no recent acute infections or vaccinations. All donors were Caucasian adults living in Nashville, Tennessee.

This TCR was sampled from a man aged 18-30 years in good health. Some clones in this sample may be carry-over from other donors' samples. The sample comprised naive CD8+ T cells from PBMCs. The rearrangement links TRBV5-1 to TRBJ1-3; D remains ambiguous. The CDR3 reads CASSPDGAGNTIYF. In DNA, the CDR3 is TGCGCCAGCAGCCCGGACGGGGCTGGAAACACCATATATTTT.